Listed here are 28 T cell receptor beta chains from one sample, sequenced in a study of T cells in Graves' hyperthyroidism and ophthalmopathy (dated by TCRdb to between 2018 and 2020). To prepare the library, multiplex PCR was applied. The sequencer listed for this sample is Illumina HiSeq 2000. Amplification of TCR beta CDR3 regions was carried out from RNA transcripts. The TCR CDR3 was subjected to a first round of RT-PCR using the HTBI primer set and the Qiagen OneStep RT-PCR kit. TCRdb applied fastp at Q25 and MiXCR to the public reads, then kept only in-frame beta chains. Rows with a matching CDR3 protein are joined into one entry that keeps the most common DNA and genes. Counted in this sample were more than 300,000 distinct CDR3 sequences; roughly 15% of them appeared once. The ten largest clones add up to around a third of the sample. Material: blood. The receptor set was obtained from a woman in her twenties or thirties with Graves' hyperthyroidism that later progressed to Graves' ophthalmopathy.

This clonotype was detected many times. The chain couples TRBV2 to TRBJ2-7, with D perhaps TRBD2 (5 bases). Trimming removed 7 bases from V and 2 bases from J, with 12 bases in between. CDR3 length equals 13 residues. Germline assignment: CDR1 SNHLY and CDR2 FYNNEI. The CDR3 loop reads CASKSGSAYEQYF. CDR3 DNA sequence: TGTGCCAGCAAATCGGGGTCAGCCTACGAGCAGTACTTC. The full variable domain, completed using reference TRBV2 and TRBJ2-7, is EPEVTQTPSHQVTQMGQEVILRCVPISNHLYFYWYRQILGQKVEFLVSFYNNEISEKSEIFDDQFSVERPDGSNFTLKIRSTKLEDSAMYFCASKSGSAYEQYFGPGTRLTVT.

Many counts were recorded for this clonotype. V and J are TRBV6-1 and TRBJ2-7; tentatively, D is TRBD1 (7 bases). Trimming cost V 7 bases and J 3 bases, with 16 bases left between them. Per germline, CDR1 MNHNS and CDR2 SASEGT. The CDR3 consists of 14 residues. CDR3 region: CASTNGGQYYEQYF. The CDR3 region has the DNA TGTGCCAGCACTAACGGGGGACAGTACTACGAGCAGTACTTC.

Of note for this clonotype: At one boundary the junction diverges from the germline segment, which might be a read error. The J gene is TRBJ2-2, the V gene TRBV2; D is perhaps TRBD2 (7 bases). CDR3 length: 14 residues. Germline CDR1 and CDR2: SNHLY and FYNNEI. CDR3 protein: CASRPRTGSGELSF. As DNA, the CDR3 is TGTGCCAGCAGGCCCCGTACAGGGAGCGGGGAGCTGTCTTTT. Variable domain in full (rest from reference TRBV2 and TRBJ2-2): EPEVTQTPSHQVTQMGQEVILRCVPISNHLYFYWYRQILGQKVEFLVSFYNNEISEKSEIFDDQFSVERPDGSNFTLKIRSTKLEDSAMYFCASRPRTGSGELSFGEGSRLTVL.

V and J are TRBV27 and TRBJ1-5, with D possibly TRBD1 on 5 matching bases. The length of the CDR3 is 14 residues. V was cut by 5 bases and J by 7 bases, with 15 bases left in between. Germline V CDR1 and CDR2: MNHEY, SMNVEV (reference sequence). CDR3 in DNA: TGTGCCAGCAGTCCCCTCGGGGGGAGGCAGCCCCAGCATTTT. This gives the protein CASSPLGGRQPQHF.

The genes are TRBV5-5 and TRBJ2-4; D may match TRBD1 or TRBD2 (5 bases each). V lost 1 base, J lost 0 bases, and 11 bases lay in between. CDR1 is SGHKS, CDR2 YYEKEE, per germline (reference sequence). This CDR3 is 16 amino acids long. The CDR3 region has the DNA TGTGCCAGCAGCTTGCAAGGGGACGGAGCCAAAAACATTCAGTACTTC. Translation gives CASSLQGDGAKNIQYF. The complete variable domain, with remaining parts taken from reference TRBV5-5 and TRBJ2-4, reads DAGVTQSPTHLIKTRGQQVTLRCSPISGHKSVSWYQQVLGQGPQFIFQYYEKEERGRGNFPDRFSARQFPNYSSELNVNALLLGDSALYLCASSLQGDGAKNIQYFGAGTRLSVL.

The rearrangement links TRBV25-1 to TRBJ1-1; D perhaps matches TRBD1 (5 bases). Per the germline V gene, CDR1 is MGHDK and CDR2 is SYGVNS. Trimming shortened V by 4 bases and J by 3 bases, and 9 bases separated the two germline ends. The CDR3 spans 13 residues. The chain's CDR3 is CASSAGADTEAFF. The DNA of the CDR3 is TGTGCCAGCAGTGCTGGGGCGGACACTGAAGCTTTCTTT. Full variable domain (rest looked up from reference TRBV25-1 and TRBJ1-1): EADIYQTPRYLVIGTGKKITLECSQTMGHDKMYWYQQDPGMELHLIHYSYGVNSTEKGDLSSESTVSRIRTEHFPLTLESARPSHTSQYLCASSAGADTEAFFGQGTRLTVV.

V gene TRBV3-1 combines with J gene TRBJ2-7; no firm D call. CDR1 LGHDT and CDR2 YNNKEL come from the germline V gene (reference sequence). V dropped 5 bases and J dropped 7 bases, with 15 bases sitting between them. The CDR3 covers 13 residues. The CDR3 DNA reads TGTGCCAGCAGCGCCGGGCCTTGGAAGGAGCAGTACTTC. Its translation: CASSAGPWKEQYF.

This clonotype was seen a few times. V is TRBV20-1 and J is TRBJ2-2, with 7 bases that match TRBD2. Germline CDR1 is DFQATT and CDR2 is SNEGSKA (reference sequence). CDR3 length: 13 residues. The junction had 5 bases not matched to a gene; V was cut back by 5 bases and J by 5 bases. The CDR3 here is CSARDYKTGELFF. The CDR3 nucleotides read TGCAGTGCTCGGGACTATAAAACCGGGGAGCTGTTTTTT.

At least ten counts were recorded for this clonotype. The chain joins TRBV6-1 to TRBJ2-1; 7 bases map to TRBD1. The CDR3 is 14 amino acids. Germline lookup yields CDR1 MNHNS and CDR2 SASEGT. With V trimmed by 1 base and J by 5 bases, 2 bases remained unmatched. CDR3 in DNA: TGTGCCAGCAGTGAAGGGACAGGCCACAATGAGCAGTTCTTC. As protein: CASSEGTGHNEQFF.

In the case of this clonotype: A much larger clone sits a single nucleotide away, making a read error possible. The CDR3 bases are TGTGCCAGCAGCTGGACAGGGGGCCTCACAGATACGCAGTATTTT. Its translation is CASSWTGGLTDTQYF. The chain joins TRBV11-2 to TRBJ2-3; 11 nucleotides align to TRBD1. V trimming: 4 bases; J trimming: 2 bases; junction bases outside the gene matches: 2. The germline V gene has CDR1 SGHAT and CDR2 FQNNGV. The CDR3 is 15 residues long.

V gene TRBV2 combines with J gene TRBJ1-2, with D perhaps matching TRBD1 (5 bases). V shed 3 bases and J shed 4 bases, with 18 bases lying between them. The germline V gene has CDR1 SNHLY and CDR2 FYNNEI. This CDR3 has 16 amino acids. The CDR3 bases are TGTGCCAGCAGTGACCTGCGGGGGAGCGGGGGCTATGGCTACACCTTC. Protein sequence: CASSDLRGSGGYGYTF. Drawing the rest from reference TRBV2 and TRBJ1-2, the complete variable domain is EPEVTQTPSHQVTQMGQEVILRCVPISNHLYFYWYRQILGQKVEFLVSFYNNEISEKSEIFDDQFSVERPDGSNFTLKIRSTKLEDSAMYFCASSDLRGSGGYGYTFGSGTRLTVV.

The J gene is TRBJ1-1, the V gene TRBV6-1; TRBD1 matches 8 bases. Germline V lookup: CDR1 MNHNS, CDR2 SASEGT. J was trimmed by 3 bases and V by 6 bases; bases with no gene match: 6. The CDR3 runs 14 residues. The CDR3 DNA reads as TGTGCCAGCAGGGGGACAGGTTTCGACACTGAAGCTTTCTTT. Its translation: CASRGTGFDTEAFF.

This clonotype showed up just a few times. The chain has TRBV6-1 and TRBJ2-3, with 9 nucleotides matching TRBD2. The CDR3 is 15 residues long. The germline V gene has CDR1 MNHNS and CDR2 SASEGT. After removal of 6 bases from V and 4 bases from J, the junction contained 8 bases not matched to a gene. CDR3 nucleotides: TGTGCCAGCAGAACTCCGGGACTAGCCCCAGATACGCAGTATTTT. Residues: CASRTPGLAPDTQYF.

The table lists this clonotype with many counts. V is TRBV9 and J is TRBJ2-5; TRBD2 matches 9 bases. J gave up 2 bases and V 5 bases, and 7 bases lay outside the gene matches. This CDR3 contains 15 residues. Germline CDR1 SGDLS, CDR2 YYNGEE. CDR3 residues: CASSRASGAQETQYF. The CDR3, as DNA: TGTGCCAGCAGTAGGGCTAGCGGGGCACAAGAGACCCAGTACTTC. The variable domain in full, with the rest retrieved from reference TRBV9 and TRBJ2-5, is DSGVTQTPKHLITATGQRVTLRCSPRSGDLSVYWYQQSLDQGLQFLIQYYNGEERAKGNILERFSAQQFPDLHSELNLSSLELGDSALYFCASSRASGAQETQYFGPGTRLLVL.

The chain combines TRBV12-3 or TRBV12-4 with TRBJ2-1; D not certain. CDR3 length: 14 residues. V shed 7 bases and J shed 9 bases, with 19 bases lying between them. CDR3 in DNA: TGTGCCAGCAACGAGGCCCTACGGGTTGGTGAGCAGTTCTTC. Amino acids: CASNEALRVGEQFF.

This rearrangement joins TRBV2 to TRBJ1-1; no clear D. Germline V lookup: CDR1 SNHLY, CDR2 FYNNEI. Between the trimmed V and J ends, which lost 5 bases and 0 bases, there was a span of 10 bases. This CDR3 has 14 amino acids. The CDR3 reads CASSSPPLNTEAFF. The CDR3 nucleotides are TGTGCCAGCAGTTCCCCACCTTTGAACACTGAAGCTTTCTTT.

The V gene is TRBV27, the J gene TRBJ2-7, with D perhaps matching TRBD1 (6 bases). This CDR3 region has 16 residues. The V gene lost 1 base and the J gene lost 0 bases, with 13 bases spanning the gap. Germline lookup yields CDR1 MNHEY and CDR2 SMNVEV (reference sequence). CDR3 nucleotides: TGTGCCAGCAGTTTATGGGGGCCTGGTAGCTCCTACGAGCAGTACTTC. It specifies CASSLWGPGSSYEQYF.

This clonotype was recorded at least ten times. This rearrangement joins TRBV29-1 to TRBJ1-2; D is perhaps TRBD1 (5 bases). Germline assignment: CDR1 SQVTM and CDR2 ANQGSEA. V was shortened by 2 bases and J by 7 bases, with 11 bases between the two germline ends. The CDR3 is made up of 12 amino acids. The CDR3 is CSVEQGKGGYTF. CDR3 nucleotide sequence: TGCAGCGTTGAACAGGGAAAGGGTGGCTACACCTTC.

This clonotype appeared many times. The CDR3: CASSSHNRPSTDTQYF. CDR3 DNA sequence: TGTGCCAGCAGCTCCCACAATCGACCTAGCACAGATACGCAGTATTTT. The chain is built from TRBV3-1 and TRBJ2-3; D uncertain. Trimming cost V 5 bases and J 0 bases, with 15 bases left between them. Per germline, CDR1 LGHDT and CDR2 YNNKEL (reference sequence). The CDR3 consists of 16 residues.

This clonotype occurred a few times. The chain recombines TRBV9 with TRBJ2-3; 7 bases line up with TRBD2. The trim removed 3 bases at V and 2 bases at J, leaving 3 bases unmatched. Per the germline V gene, CDR1 is SGDLS and CDR2 is YYNGEE. This CDR3 contains 14 residues. CDR3 residues: CASSAGGSTDTQYF. DNA for the CDR3: TGTGCCAGCAGCGCGGGAGGTTCCACAGATACGCAGTATTTT.

V is TRBV19 and J is TRBJ1-1; no firm D call. V lost 7 bases to trimming and J lost 5 bases, with 14 bases between them. CDR1 and CDR2 (germline): LNHDA, SQIVND (reference sequence). The CDR3 is made up of 13 amino acids. CDR3 bases: TGTGCCAGTATCGGTCGGGCAAGGACTGAAGCTTTCTTT. This translates into CASIGRARTEAFF.

This clonotype was observed a handful of times. This chain joins TRBV5-8 and TRBJ1-5; TRBD1 agrees at 7 bases. J gave up 4 bases and V 2 bases, and 9 bases lay outside the gene matches. This CDR3 has 16 amino acids. Germline values: CDR1 SGHTS, CDR2 YDEGEE. The CDR3 coding sequence is TGTGCCAGCAGCTTATTCGGGTCAGGGGGAAATCAGCCCCAGCATTTT. This sequence encodes CASSLFGSGGNQPQHF. Full variable domain (missing parts from reference TRBV5-8 and TRBJ1-5): EAGVTQSPTHLIKTRGQQATLRCSPISGHTSVYWYQQALGLGLQFLLWYDEGEERNRGNFPPRFSGRQFPNYSSELNVNALELEDSALYLCASSLFGSGGNQPQHFGDGTRLSIL.

The chain joins TRBV2 to TRBJ2-7; 8 bases align to TRBD2. J lost 7 bases, V lost 8 bases, and 16 bases had no gene match. Looked up from germline, CDR1 is SNHLY and CDR2 is FYNNEI. The CDR3 has 15 residues. In DNA form, the CDR3 reads TGTGCCAGCCACCGATCTAGCGGGCGGGATAAGGAGCAGTACTTC. As protein: CASHRSSGRDKEQYF.

This clonotype was seen a few times. The rearrangement joins TRBV19 to TRBJ1-5, with 7 nucleotides matching TRBD1. J was trimmed by 3 bases and V by 9 bases; bases with no gene match: 5. From germline, CDR1 is LNHDA and CDR2 SQIVND (reference sequence). This CDR3 contains 13 residues. The CDR3 DNA follows: TGTGCCAGCGGGACAGAACTCAATCAGCCCCAGCATTTT. Residues: CASGTELNQPQHF.

V gene TRBV7-9 combines with J gene TRBJ2-7, with 8 bases aligning to TRBD1. Germline V gives CDR1 SEHNR, CDR2 FQNEAQ (reference sequence). V gave up 4 bases and J gave up 6 bases; unmatched junction bases: 11. CDR3 length: 15 residues. Here the CDR3 reads CASSSSRGRSIEQYF. CDR3 DNA sequence: TGTGCCAGCAGCTCAAGCAGGGGGCGTTCTATCGAGCAGTACTTC.

This clonotype was seen many times. The chain combines TRBV7-2 with TRBJ2-5; D perhaps matches TRBD2 (6 bases). Trimming shortened V by 1 base and J by 4 bases, and 13 bases separated the two germline ends. This CDR3 is 15 amino acids long. CDR1 and CDR2 (germline): SGHTA, FQGNSA. CDR3 coding DNA: TGTGCCAGCAGCTTAGGGCGAGCGGGTAGAGAGACCCAGTACTTC. Amino acid sequence: CASSLGRAGRETQYF.

This clonotype was counted at least ten times. The J gene is TRBJ2-1, the V gene TRBV11-2; D remains unclear. CDR1 and CDR2 (germline): SGHAT, FQNNGV. Trimming removed 5 bases from V and 0 bases from J, with 8 bases in between. CDR3 length: 14 residues. CDR3 amino acids: CASSPGRSYNEQFF. CDR3 DNA: TGTGCCAGCAGCCCCGGGCGCTCCTACAATGAGCAGTTCTTC.

The table lists this clonotype with many counts. The chain uses TRBV18 and TRBJ2-3; 9 nucleotides match TRBD1. V shed 3 bases and J 5 bases; nucleotides not matched to a gene: 3. CDR1 KGHSH and CDR2 LQKENI come from the germline V gene. The CDR3 length is 14 residues. In DNA form, the CDR3 reads TGTGCCAGCTCACCGGGACAGGGCATAGATACGCAGTATTTT. Its protein product is CASSPGQGIDTQYF.